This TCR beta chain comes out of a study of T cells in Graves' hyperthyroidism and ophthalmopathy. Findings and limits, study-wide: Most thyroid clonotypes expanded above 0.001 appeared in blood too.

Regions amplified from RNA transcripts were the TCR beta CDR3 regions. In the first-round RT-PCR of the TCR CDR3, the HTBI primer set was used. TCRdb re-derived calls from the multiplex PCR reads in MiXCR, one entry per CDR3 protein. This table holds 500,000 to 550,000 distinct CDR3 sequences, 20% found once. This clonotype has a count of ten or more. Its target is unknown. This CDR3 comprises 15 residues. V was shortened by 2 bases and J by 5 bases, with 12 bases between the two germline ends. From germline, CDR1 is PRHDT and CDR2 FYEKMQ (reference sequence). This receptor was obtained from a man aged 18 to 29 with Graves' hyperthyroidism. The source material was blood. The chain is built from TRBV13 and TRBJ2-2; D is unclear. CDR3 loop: CASSLSIPITGELFF. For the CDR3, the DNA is TGTGCCAGCAGCTTATCCATACCTATTACCGGGGAGCTGTTTTTT.